Presented here are 30 T cell receptor beta chains from one specimen sequenced in a study of response to subunit inactivated influenza vaccine. One entry per CDR3 protein, called by TCRdb with MiXCR from the RT-PCR reads. The sample holds approximately 700,000 distinct CDR3 sequences; approximately 15% are singletons and the top ten take approximately 10%. The input for sequencing was PBMCs from blood, taken about 13 days after vaccination. The receptors here all came from a man aged 50 to 59 who received an inactivated influenza vaccine.

The rearrangement joins TRBV7-2 to TRBJ1-2; TRBD1 aligns across 7 bases. Germline CDR1 SGHTA, CDR2 FQGNSA. V trimming: 9 bases; J trimming: 7 bases; junction bases outside the gene matches: 8. This CDR3 contains 12 residues. CDR3: CASHTGVGGYTF. Written as DNA, the CDR3 is TGTGCCAGTCATACAGGGGTTGGTGGCTACACCTTC.

The chain recombines TRBV7-2 with TRBJ1-1; no firm D call. In germline, CDR1 is SGHTA, CDR2 FQGNSA. There are 12 residues in the CDR3. Trimming left V 5 bases short and J 6 bases short, with 10 bases between. As DNA, the CDR3 is TGTGCCAGCAGCCCCCCGAGCCCTGAAGCTTTCTTT. This codes for CASSPPSPEAFF.

This clonotype was counted once. An end of the junction differs from the germline gene, which may be a read error. The genes are TRBV3-1 and TRBJ2-3; 11 nucleotides align to TRBD2. The CDR3 runs to 20 residues. Germline CDR1 and CDR2: LGHDT and YNNKEL (reference sequence). In DNA, the CDR3 is TGTGCCTGCAGCCAAGTCGGCCTAGCGGGGGGCCTTTCAGATACAGATACGCAGTATTTT. This translates into CACSQVGLAGGLSDTDTQYF.

In DNA, the CDR3 is TGCAGTGCTAGATACTTCAAGAGCGATAGCACAGATACGCAGTATTTT. Translating gives CSARYFKSDSTDTQYF. The gene calls are TRBV20-1 and TRBJ2-3; D remains unclear. Germline V gene data show CDR1 as DFQATT and CDR2 as SNEGSKA (reference sequence). The CDR3 runs to 16 residues. V shed 2 bases and J shed 0 bases, with 15 bases lying between them.

This clonotype was detected a few times. The chain has TRBV18 and TRBJ2-7; TRBD1 matches 9 bases. V was clipped by 4 bases and J by 4 bases; unmatched bases: 8. Germline-derived CDR1 and CDR2 are KGHSH and LQKENI. The CDR3 is 15 residues long. The CDR3 bases are TGTGCCAGCTCACATACCGGGACAGGGATGTACGAGCAGTACTTC. Its translation is CASSHTGTGMYEQYF.

The rearrangement uses TRBV10-3 and TRBJ1-2; D remains unclear. CDR3 length: 13 amino acids. Germline loops: CDR1 ENHRY, CDR2 SYGVKD. V was cut by 4 bases and J by 5 bases, with 11 bases left in between. The CDR3 DNA reads as TGTGCCATCAGTGGGACCCCTCGGTATGGCTACACCTTC. Its protein is CAISGTPRYGYTF.

This clonotype was detected a few times. This rearrangement joins TRBV6-1 to TRBJ1-4; 11 bases map to TRBD1. Unmatched junction bases numbered 11, after V lost 10 bases and J lost 4 bases. Germline CDR1 MNHNS, CDR2 SASEGT. The CDR3 length is 16 residues. The CDR3, as DNA: TGTGCCACCCAGCGGGACAGGGGGTTTATTAATGAAAAACTGTTTTTT. Its protein is CATQRDRGFINEKLFF.

The chain has TRBV29-1 and TRBJ2-1; the D gene is possibly TRBD1 (6 bases). Trimming cost V 2 bases and J 4 bases, with 18 bases left between them. Germline V gene lookup returns CDR1 SQVTM and CDR2 ANQGSEA. This CDR3 is 16 amino acids long. The CDR3 DNA follows: TGCAGCGTTGAATTAGAGGCGACAGGCGTTTACAATGAGCAGTTCTTC. It encodes CSVELEATGVYNEQFF.

This chain uses TRBV20-1 with TRBJ1-5; 8 bases agree with TRBD1. Germline V CDR1 and CDR2: DFQATT, SNEGSKA (reference sequence). The CDR3 covers 14 residues. The V gene end was trimmed by 3 bases and the J gene end by 5 bases; junction bases not matched to a gene: 6. The CDR3 coding sequence is TGCAGTGCTAGTAAACAGGGGGTTTATCAGCCCCAGCATTTT. Translation gives CSASKQGVYQPQHF.

This clonotype has a handful of counts. This chain connects TRBV6-2 or TRBV6-3 to TRBJ2-5; D possibly corresponds to TRBD2 (5 bases). Germline values: CDR1 MNHEY, CDR2 SVGEGT. V was trimmed by 0 bases and J by 0 bases, leaving 14 bases between them. The CDR3 sequence is 17 residues long. CDR3 coding DNA: TGTGCCAGCAGTTACTCGATTGTTCGGGGTTACCAAGAGACCCAGTACTTC. Its protein product is CASSYSIVRGYQETQYF.

This clonotype came up a few times. An end of the junction does not agree with germline; a read error may underlie this. The CDR3 DNA reads as TGCAGTGCTACCAACCAGGAGACCCAGTACTTC. It codes for CSATNQETQYF. The rearrangement uses TRBV20-1 and TRBJ2-5; the D is unclear. The CDR3 has 11 residues. The V gene's germline CDR1 is DFQATT and CDR2 SNEGSKA (reference sequence).

This clonotype was observed a few times. The gene calls are TRBV7-8 and TRBJ1-1; the match to TRBD1 covers 11 bases. V gave up 5 bases and J gave up 5 bases; unmatched junction bases: 10. Per germline, CDR1 SGHVS and CDR2 FQNEAQ. This CDR3 contains 16 residues. CDR3 DNA sequence: TGTGCCAGCAGCCCCGGGACAGGGGGAAGATTTACTGAAGCTTTCTTT. This translates into CASSPGTGGRFTEAFF.

The gene calls are TRBV2 and TRBJ2-4, with D unresolved. CDR3 length equals 14 residues. Germline V CDR1 and CDR2: SNHLY, FYNNEI. Trimming cost V 6 bases and J 0 bases, with 9 bases left between them. The CDR3 here is CASRGSLAKNIQYF. The CDR3 bases are TGTGCCAGCAGGGGCAGTCTAGCCAAAAACATTCAGTACTTC.

This chain connects TRBV10-2 to TRBJ1-2, with D perhaps TRBD1 (6 bases). Germline values: CDR1 WSHSY, CDR2 SAAADI. V lost 3 bases to trimming and J lost 0 bases, with 11 bases between them. CDR3 length: 15 amino acids. The CDR3 DNA sequence: TGCGCCAGCAGTGATTGGGGGGCTTCTAACTATGGCTACACCTTC. Protein: CASSDWGASNYGYTF.

The sample holds a few counts of this clonotype. This rearrangement joins TRBV20-1 to TRBJ2-5; the match to TRBD2 covers 15 bases. Per germline, CDR1 DFQATT and CDR2 SNEGSKA (reference sequence). V lost 6 bases to trimming and J lost 4 bases; unmatched junction nucleotides: 6. The CDR3 totals 15 residues. The CDR3 region is CSAHGLAGGRETQYF. The DNA of the CDR3 is TGCAGTGCCCACGGACTAGCGGGAGGGCGAGAGACCCAGTACTTC.

This clonotype was found a few times. The rearrangement joins TRBV4-1 to TRBJ2-1; possibly TRBD2 for D (7 bases). The CDR3 length is 16 residues. V gave up 4 bases and J gave up 4 bases, with 17 bases separating them. Germline loops: CDR1 MGHRA, CDR2 YSYEKL. The CDR3 protein is CASSLRGIGGYNEQFF. For the CDR3, the DNA is TGCGCCAGCAGCCTGCGGGGGATAGGGGGGTACAATGAGCAGTTCTTC.

This chain joins TRBV6-1 and TRBJ2-3; 8 bases match TRBD2. Germline V CDR1 and CDR2: MNHNS, SASEGT. CDR3 length: 15 amino acids. Trimming cost V 10 bases and J 2 bases; bases outside gene matches: 11. The CDR3: CATRIAGGYTDTQYF. DNA of the CDR3: TGTGCCACCAGAATCGCGGGGGGCTACACAGATACGCAGTATTTT.

V is TRBV6-5 and J is TRBJ2-2; perhaps TRBD1 as D (5 bases). The length of the CDR3 is 15 residues. The germline V and J ends were trimmed by 4 bases and 2 bases, with 11 bases remaining between them. Germline V gene sequence: CDR1 MNHEY, CDR2 SVGAGI. The CDR3 spells CASSFVQGNTGELFF. DNA for the CDR3: TGTGCCAGCAGTTTCGTCCAGGGTAACACCGGGGAGCTGTTTTTT.

In regard to this clonotype: A clone one base away is much larger, so this may be a read error. V and J are TRBV5-1 and TRBJ2-7, with 7 bases identical to TRBD1. CDR1 is SGHRS, CDR2 YFSETQ, per germline. The CDR3 contains 16 residues. V dropped 2 bases and J dropped 4; count of bases not matched to a gene: 12. The CDR3 reads CASSLLTGVRRYEQYF. The DNA for the CDR3 is TGCGCCAGCAGCTTACTAACAGGGGTAAGGAGGTACGAGCAGTACTTC.

This rearrangement joins TRBV12-3 or TRBV12-4 to TRBJ2-4; 8 bases are a match to TRBD1. V trimming: 5 bases; J trimming: 5 bases; junction bases outside the gene matches: 8. CDR3 length: 15 amino acids. DNA for the CDR3: TGTGCCAGCAGTCCGAGGCAGGACAGGGAAAACATTCAGTACTTC. Translated: CASSPRQDRENIQYF.

The chain recombines TRBV11-2 with TRBJ2-3; TRBD1 matches 10 bases. The CDR3 is 18 amino acids. V shed 1 base and J 1 base; nucleotides not matched to a gene: 8. Germline V gives CDR1 SGHAT, CDR2 FQNNGV. The CDR3 loop reads CASSLGTRTGGRTDTQYF. The DNA for the CDR3 is TGTGCCAGCAGCTTAGGGACCCGGACAGGGGGTCGCACAGATACGCAGTATTTT.

This clonotype was seen a few times. The chain is built from TRBV7-8 and TRBJ2-6; a weak D match, TRBD1 (6 bases). This CDR3 has 16 residues. Per the germline V gene, CDR1 is SGHVS and CDR2 is FQNEAQ. The germline V and J ends were trimmed by 5 bases and 0 bases, with 11 bases remaining between them. The CDR3 sequence: CASSVSRGSGANVLTF. The DNA of the CDR3 is TGTGCCAGCAGCGTCTCCAGGGGCTCTGGGGCCAACGTCCTGACTTTC. The full variable domain, its missing parts supplied by reference TRBV7-8 and TRBJ2-6, is GAGVSQSPRYKVAKRGQDVALRCDPISGHVSLFWYQQALGQGPEFLTYFQNEAQLDKSGLPSDRFFAERPEGSVSTLKIQRTQQEDSAVYLCASSVSRGSGANVLTFGAGSRLTVL.

There are a few counts of this clonotype. The V call is TRBV2, the J call TRBJ2-2, with D hard to call. Germline V gene lookup returns CDR1 SNHLY and CDR2 FYNNEI. The CDR3 extends over 13 amino acids. The V end lost 5 bases, the J end lost 1 base, and 5 bases lay between the germline ends. The CDR3 reads CASSKMNTGELFF. The CDR3 nucleotides are TGTGCCAGCAGTAAAATGAACACCGGGGAGCTGTTTTTT.

This clonotype was counted at least ten times. DNA for the CDR3: TGCAGTGCTAGAGCCCGCGGGGGAGGGACCTACGAGCAGTACTTC. Residues: CSARARGGGTYEQYF. The genes are TRBV20-1 and TRBJ2-7; 7 nucleotides match TRBD2. The germline CDR1 and CDR2 sequences are DFQATT and SNEGSKA (reference sequence). There are 15 residues in the CDR3. Unmatched junction bases numbered 8, after V lost 1 base and J lost 2 bases.

The chain joins TRBV2 to TRBJ1-1; D is unclear. The germline CDR1 and CDR2 sequences are SNHLY and FYNNEI. V gave up 1 base and J gave up 1 base, with 7 bases separating them. This CDR3 has 14 amino acids. Here the CDR3 DNA reads TGTGCCAGCAGTGAAGTTTCTGAGAACACTGAAGCTTTCTTT. This encodes CASSEVSENTEAFF.

In this sample, this clonotype turned up a few times. This chain links TRBV6-1 with TRBJ1-4; TRBD1 matches at 7 bases. CDR3 length: 15 amino acids. Trimming took 6 bases from V and 3 from J; bases not matched to a gene: 7. The germline V gene encodes CDR1 MNHNS and CDR2 SASEGT. The CDR3 DNA is TGTGCCAGCAGCCTTCGGACAGGAGCTAATGAAAAACTGTTTTTT. It yields the protein CASSLRTGANEKLFF.

V is TRBV28 and J is TRBJ2-3, with a tentative D call TRBD1 (5 bases). Germline lookup yields CDR1 MDHEN and CDR2 SYDVKM. Trimming cost V 0 bases and J 4 bases, with 14 bases left between them. CDR3 size: 16 residues. The CDR3, as DNA: TGTGCCAGCAGTTTATGGACAGTTTCCAACGCAGATACGCAGTATTTT. It is translated as CASSLWTVSNADTQYF.

The chain links TRBV7-2 to TRBJ2-7; 13 bases line up with TRBD2. CDR3 size: 16 residues. Per germline, CDR1 SGHTA and CDR2 FQGNSA. V trimming: 4 bases; J trimming: 0 bases; junction bases outside the gene matches: 3. For the CDR3, the DNA is TGTGCCAGCAGCTCCTGGACTAGCGGGAGCTCCTACGAGCAGTACTTC. This translates into CASSSWTSGSSYEQYF.

A few counts support this clonotype. The chain combines TRBV5-6 with TRBJ1-1, with D unresolved. V was cut by 0 bases and J by 1 base, with 16 bases left in between. This CDR3 contains 17 residues. Germline-derived CDR1 and CDR2 are SGHDT and YYEEEE. The CDR3 nucleotides are TGTGCCAGCAGCTTGGAAGTCAGAAGGATTCAGAACACTGAAGCTTTCTTT. This sequence encodes CASSLEVRRIQNTEAFF.

This sequence joins TRBV28 and TRBJ2-5; D uncertain. Trimming took 0 bases from V and 2 from J, leaving 7 bases between them. Per germline, CDR1 MDHEN and CDR2 SYDVKM. The CDR3 runs 14 residues. Here the CDR3 reads CASSLWAEQETQYF. CDR3 nucleotides: TGTGCCAGCAGTTTATGGGCAGAGCAAGAGACCCAGTACTTC.